A selection of T cell receptor beta chains follows, all from one sample in a study of CD8 T cells in ankylosing spondylitis. TCRdb re-analysed the 5' RACE reads in MiXCR, keeping a single row per CDR3 protein. The sample consists of some 840,000 distinct CDR3 sequences, 10% to 15% of them appearing once. What was sequenced was blood, either unsorted or a sorted T cell fraction (not recorded which). These receptor sequences come from a male donor with ankylosing spondylitis. CDR3s include the opening cysteine and the closing phenylalanine or tryptophan. The D gene is left open where the match is weak. The size of a clone is reported for some rows only, either as once, few or many, or as a class for expanded clones.

v_gene	j_gene	abundance	d_gene	CDR3nt	CDR3aa
TRBV20-1	TRBJ2-5	-	-	TGCAGTGCTCAGGGCCGTGGGCTGGGGACCCAGTACTTC	CSAQGRGLGTQYF
TRBV6-2/TRBV6-3	TRBJ2-2	few	-	TGTGCCGCTAGAATAGCGCTTAACACCGGGGAGCTGTTTTTT	CAARIALNTGELFF
TRBV5-1	TRBJ2-1	many	TRBD1	TGCGCCAGCAGCGTTTTGACAGGGGTCGATGAGCAGTTCTTC	CASSVLTGVDEQFF
TRBV5-1	TRBJ2-1	few	-	TGCGCCAGCAGCCAACGACAGGAGCAGAACAATGAGCAGTTCTTC	CASSQRQEQNNEQFF
TRBV5-4	TRBJ1-6	-	TRBD1	TGTGCCAGCAGCTTGGAGGTCAGGGGGCTCGGTTCACCCCTCCACTTT	CASSLEVRGLGSPLHF
TRBV6-1	TRBJ1-2	-	TRBD1	TGTGCCAGCAGACCCGGGACAGGGAAATTCTATGGCTACACCTTC	CASRPGTGKFYGYTF
TRBV4-3	TRBJ2-1	-	-	TGCGCCAGCAGCCAAGAACGGTGGTCTGCGGAGCAGTTCTTC	CASSQERWSAEQFF
TRBV5-1	TRBJ2-2	-	-	TGCGCCAGCAGCCGGGAGCGAGGCGGGGAGCTGTTTTTT	CASSRERGGELFF
TRBV12-5	TRBJ1-1	-	TRBD1	TGTGCTAGTTATAGCAGGGGGACTGAAGCTTTCTTT	CASYSRGTEAFF
TRBV12-3/TRBV12-4	TRBJ2-7	-	-	TGTGCCAGCAGTTCCCGACAGGCGCCATCAGACGAGCAGTACTTC	CASSSRQAPSDEQYF
TRBV3-1	TRBJ2-5	-	TRBD2	TGTGCCAGCAGCCTGGGGGGGTTCGTGGAGACCCAGTACTTC	CASSLGGFVETQYF
TRBV10-1	TRBJ2-5	once	-	TGCGCCAGCAGCCTCAGCGACGGCGAAGAGACCCAGTACTTC	CASSLSDGEETQYF
TRBV5-1	TRBJ2-1	many	-	TGCGCCAGCAGCTTCCTGCGGGGACCCTACAATGAGCAGTTCTTC	CASSFLRGPYNEQFF
TRBV6-1	TRBJ2-1	few	-	TGTGCCAGCAGTCAGCAAATATACAATGAGCAGTTCTTC	CASSQQIYNEQFF
TRBV28	TRBJ2-3	-	TRBD2	TGTGCCAGCAGCTTTCTGCGGGAGTCAACAGATACGCAGTATTTT	CASSFLRESTDTQYF
TRBV6-1	TRBJ1-4	few	TRBD1	TGTGCCAGCAGGCCCCCCGGGACAGGGAATGAAAAACTGTTTTTT	CASRPPGTGNEKLFF
TRBV7-2	TRBJ2-4	few	-	TGTGCCAGCAGCTTAGGGAGAAACATTCAGTACTTC	CASSLGRNIQYF
TRBV20-1	TRBJ2-7	many	TRBD2	TGCAGTGCTTCCCAAGCGGGAGGGCACCGAGAGCAGTACTTC	CSASQAGGHREQYF
TRBV18	TRBJ1-2	few	-	TGTGCCAGCTCCCCAACGGAGATAAATGGCTACACCTTC	CASSPTEINGYTF
TRBV18	TRBJ2-6	once	TRBD1	TGTGCCAGCTCGCTTGGACAGGGAGGAGGCGACTCTGGGGCCAACGTCCTGACTTTC	CASSLGQGGGDSGANVLTF
TRBV11-2	TRBJ2-1	-	-	TGTGCCAGCAGGAGGGGGGGTCGGCTATACAATGAGCAGTTCTTC	CASRRGGRLYNEQFF
TRBV6-1	TRBJ1-2	-	TRBD1	TGTGCCAGCAGCTCGACAGGGCTCCTGTTTTATGGCTACACCTTC	CASSSTGLLFYGYTF
TRBV9	TRBJ2-2	-	-	TGTGCCAGCAGCGTAGATGGGGAGTTAAACACCGGGGAGCTGTTTTTT	CASSVDGELNTGELFF
TRBV25-1	TRBJ1-2	-	TRBD1	TGTGCCAGCAGTGAACCCGGGACAGGGAACTATGGCTACACCTTC	CASSEPGTGNYGYTF
TRBV20-1	TRBJ2-5	-	TRBD2	TGCAGTGCTAGTGCTAGCGGGGGGGTCAAAGAGACCCAGTACTTC	CSASASGGVKETQYF
TRBV12-3/TRBV12-4	TRBJ1-5	many	-	TGTGCCAGCAGTTGGGGTAGCAATCAGCCCCAGCATTTT	CASSWGSNQPQHF
TRBV7-8	TRBJ1-1	-	-	TGTGCCAGCAGCCAAACAGTGGACACTGAAGCTTTCTTT	CASSQTVDTEAFF